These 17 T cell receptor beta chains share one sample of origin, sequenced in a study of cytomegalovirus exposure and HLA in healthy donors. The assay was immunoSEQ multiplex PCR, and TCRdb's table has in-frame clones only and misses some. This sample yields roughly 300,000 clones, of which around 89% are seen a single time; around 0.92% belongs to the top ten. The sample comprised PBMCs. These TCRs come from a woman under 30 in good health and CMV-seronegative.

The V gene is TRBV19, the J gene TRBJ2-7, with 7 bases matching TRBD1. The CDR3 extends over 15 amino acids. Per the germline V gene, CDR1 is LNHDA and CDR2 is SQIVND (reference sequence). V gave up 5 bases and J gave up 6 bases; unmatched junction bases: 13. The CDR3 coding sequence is TGTGCCAGTAGTGCAAGACAGGGTTCCGGACTCGAGCAGTACTTC. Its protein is CASSARQGSGLEQYF. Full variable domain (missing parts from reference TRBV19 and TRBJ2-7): DGGITQSPKYLFRKEGQNVTLSCEQNLNHDAMYWYRQDPGQGLRLIYYSQIVNDFQKGDIAEGYSVSREKKESFPLTVTSAQKNPTAFYLCASSARQGSGLEQYFGPGTRLTVT.

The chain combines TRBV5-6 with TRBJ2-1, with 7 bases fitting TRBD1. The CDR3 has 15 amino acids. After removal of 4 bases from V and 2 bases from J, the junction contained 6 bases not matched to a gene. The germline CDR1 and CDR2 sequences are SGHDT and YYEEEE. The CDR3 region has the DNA TGTGCCAGCAGCACCGGGACAGTTGCCTACAATGAGCAGTTCTTC. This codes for CASSTGTVAYNEQFF.

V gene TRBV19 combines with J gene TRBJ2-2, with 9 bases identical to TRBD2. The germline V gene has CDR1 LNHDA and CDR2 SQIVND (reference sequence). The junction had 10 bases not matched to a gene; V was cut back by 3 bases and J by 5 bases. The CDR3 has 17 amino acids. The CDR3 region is CASSIRGSGRRTGELFF. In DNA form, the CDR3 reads TGTGCCAGTAGTATCCGGGGGAGCGGGAGGCGAACCGGGGAGCTGTTTTTT.

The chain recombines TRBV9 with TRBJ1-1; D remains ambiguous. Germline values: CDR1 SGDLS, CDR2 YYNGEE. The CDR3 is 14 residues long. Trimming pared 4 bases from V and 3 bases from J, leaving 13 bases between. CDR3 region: CASSPTGLYTEAFF. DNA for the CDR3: TGTGCCAGCAGCCCCACCGGACTTTACACTGAAGCTTTCTTT.

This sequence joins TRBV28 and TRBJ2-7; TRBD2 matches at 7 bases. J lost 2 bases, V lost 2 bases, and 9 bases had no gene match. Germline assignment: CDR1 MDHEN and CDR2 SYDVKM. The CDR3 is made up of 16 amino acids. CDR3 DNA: TGTGCCAGCAGTTTAGGTCTGGGGGGGGATACCTACGAGCAGTACTTC. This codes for CASSLGLGGDTYEQYF.

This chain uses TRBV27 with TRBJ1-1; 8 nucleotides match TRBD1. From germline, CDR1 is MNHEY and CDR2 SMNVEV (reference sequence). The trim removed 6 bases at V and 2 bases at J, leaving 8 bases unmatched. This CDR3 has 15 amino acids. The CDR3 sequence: CASRKIGQGNTEAFF. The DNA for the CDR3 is TGTGCCAGCAGAAAAATAGGACAGGGCAACACTGAAGCTTTCTTT.

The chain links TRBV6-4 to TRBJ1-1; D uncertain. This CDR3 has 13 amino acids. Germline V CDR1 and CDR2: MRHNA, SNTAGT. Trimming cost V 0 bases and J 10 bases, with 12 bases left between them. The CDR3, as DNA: TGTGCCAGCAGTGACTCGGTTGAGAGTGTAGCTTTCTTT. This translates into CASSDSVESVAFF.

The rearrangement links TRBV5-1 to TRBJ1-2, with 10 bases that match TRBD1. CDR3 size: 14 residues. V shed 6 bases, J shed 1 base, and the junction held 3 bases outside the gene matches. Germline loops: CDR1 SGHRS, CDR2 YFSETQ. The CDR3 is CASTWTGGNYGYTF. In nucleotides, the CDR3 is TGCGCCAGCACATGGACAGGGGGTAACTATGGCTACACCTTC.

As DNA, the CDR3 is TGTGCCTGGAGTACTACAGGGACAATGAACACTGAAGCTTTCTTT. Translating it yields CAWSTTGTMNTEAFF. J is TRBJ1-1 and V is TRBV30; D possibly corresponds to TRBD1 (6 bases). The CDR3 is 15 amino acids. In germline, CDR1 is GTSNPN, CDR2 SVGIG (reference sequence). V was cut by 2 bases and J by 0 bases, with 13 bases left in between.

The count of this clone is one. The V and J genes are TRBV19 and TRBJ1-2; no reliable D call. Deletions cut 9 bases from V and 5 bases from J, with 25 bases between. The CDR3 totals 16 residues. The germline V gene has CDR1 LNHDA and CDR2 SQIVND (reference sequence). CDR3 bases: TGTGCCAGCCACCACGGGCGGGATGCGGTTCTTTATGGCTACACCTTC. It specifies CASHHGRDAVLYGYTF.

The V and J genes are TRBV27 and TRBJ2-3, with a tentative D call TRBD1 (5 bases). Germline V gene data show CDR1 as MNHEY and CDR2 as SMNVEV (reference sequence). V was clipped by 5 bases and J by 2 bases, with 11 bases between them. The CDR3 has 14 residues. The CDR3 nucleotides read TGTGCCAGCAGTCTGGGGCGTTTCACAGATACGCAGTATTTT. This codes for CASSLGRFTDTQYF.

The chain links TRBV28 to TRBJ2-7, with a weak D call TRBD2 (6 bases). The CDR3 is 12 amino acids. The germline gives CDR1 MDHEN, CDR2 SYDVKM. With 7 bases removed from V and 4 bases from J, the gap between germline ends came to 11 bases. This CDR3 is CASTGVGYEQYF. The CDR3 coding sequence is TGTGCCAGCACGGGAGTGGGATACGAGCAGTACTTC.

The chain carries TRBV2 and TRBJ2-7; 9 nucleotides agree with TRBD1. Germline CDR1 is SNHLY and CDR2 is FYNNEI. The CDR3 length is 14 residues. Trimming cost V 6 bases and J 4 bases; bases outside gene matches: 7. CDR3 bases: TGTGCCAGCAGGTTCAGGGACAGGGCGTACGAGCAGTACTTC. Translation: CASRFRDRAYEQYF.

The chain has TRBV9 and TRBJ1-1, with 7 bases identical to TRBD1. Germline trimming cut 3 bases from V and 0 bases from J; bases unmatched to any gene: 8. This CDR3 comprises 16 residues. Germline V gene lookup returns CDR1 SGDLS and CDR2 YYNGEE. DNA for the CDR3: TGTGCCAGCAGCGAGGTAGGGGGCCTCATGAACACTGAAGCTTTCTTT. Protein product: CASSEVGGLMNTEAFF. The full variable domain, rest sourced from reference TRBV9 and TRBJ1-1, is DSGVTQTPKHLITATGQRVTLRCSPRSGDLSVYWYQQSLDQGLQFLIQYYNGEERAKGNILERFSAQQFPDLHSELNLSSLELGDSALYFCASSEVGGLMNTEAFFGQGTRLTVV.

CDR3 in DNA: TGTGCCAGCAGTTTTAGCGGGAGTCCCAACGAGCAGTACTTC. It yields the protein CASSFSGSPNEQYF. The chain joins TRBV28 to TRBJ2-7; 9 bases are shared with TRBD2. Trimming at V came to 3 bases and at J to 5 bases, leaving 5 bases not matched to a gene. Per the germline V gene, CDR1 is MDHEN and CDR2 is SYDVKM. This CDR3 has 14 residues.

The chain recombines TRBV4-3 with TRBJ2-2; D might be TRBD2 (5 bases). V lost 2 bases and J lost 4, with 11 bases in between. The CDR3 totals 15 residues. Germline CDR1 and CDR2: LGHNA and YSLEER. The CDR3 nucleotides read TGCGCCAGCAGCCAAATATCGGGAAGCACCGGGGAGCTGTTTTTT. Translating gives CASSQISGSTGELFF.

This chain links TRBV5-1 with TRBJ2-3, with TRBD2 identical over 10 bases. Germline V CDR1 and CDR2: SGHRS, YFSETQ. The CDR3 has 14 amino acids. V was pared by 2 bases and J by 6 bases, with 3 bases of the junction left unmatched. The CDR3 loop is CASSLGTSADTQYF. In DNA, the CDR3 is TGCGCCAGCAGCTTAGGGACTAGCGCGGATACGCAGTATTTT.